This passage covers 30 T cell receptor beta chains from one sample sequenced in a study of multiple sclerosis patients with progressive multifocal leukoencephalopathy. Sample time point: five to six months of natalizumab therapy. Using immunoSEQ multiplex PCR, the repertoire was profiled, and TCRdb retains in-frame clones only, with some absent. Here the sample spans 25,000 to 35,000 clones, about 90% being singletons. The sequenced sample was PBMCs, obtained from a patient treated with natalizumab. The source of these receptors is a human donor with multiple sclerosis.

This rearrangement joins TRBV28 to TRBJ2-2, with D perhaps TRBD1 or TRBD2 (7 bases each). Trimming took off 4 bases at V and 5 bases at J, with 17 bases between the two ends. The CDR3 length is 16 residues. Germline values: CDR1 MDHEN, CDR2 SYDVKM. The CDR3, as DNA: TGTGCCAGCAGTTCCTTTCGACAGGGAGGGACCGGGGAGCTGTTTTTT. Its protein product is CASSSFRQGGTGELFF.

This CDR3 is CASSIPSGGGSGQFF. In DNA form, the CDR3 reads TGTGCCAGTAGTATTCCTAGTGGAGGGGGCTCCGGGCAGTTCTTC. The V call is TRBV19, the J call TRBJ2-1, with a weak D call TRBD1 (7 bases). Trimming left V 3 bases short and J 12 bases short, with 21 bases between. Germline loops: CDR1 LNHDA, CDR2 SQIVND (reference sequence). This CDR3 has 15 amino acids.

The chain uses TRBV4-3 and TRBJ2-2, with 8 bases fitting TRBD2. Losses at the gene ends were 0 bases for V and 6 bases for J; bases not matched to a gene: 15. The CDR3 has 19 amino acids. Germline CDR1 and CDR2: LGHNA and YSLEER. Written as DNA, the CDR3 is TGCGCCAGCAGCCAAGATCCCCACGGCTTGGGACTAGGCGCCGGGGAGCTGTTTTTT. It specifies CASSQDPHGLGLGAGELFF.

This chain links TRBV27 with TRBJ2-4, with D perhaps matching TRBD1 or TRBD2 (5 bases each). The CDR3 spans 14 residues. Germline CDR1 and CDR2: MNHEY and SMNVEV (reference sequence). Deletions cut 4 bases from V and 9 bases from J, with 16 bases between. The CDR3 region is CASSSRDPLSIQYF. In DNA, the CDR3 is TGTGCCAGCAGTTCAAGGGACCCCTTAAGCATTCAGTACTTC.

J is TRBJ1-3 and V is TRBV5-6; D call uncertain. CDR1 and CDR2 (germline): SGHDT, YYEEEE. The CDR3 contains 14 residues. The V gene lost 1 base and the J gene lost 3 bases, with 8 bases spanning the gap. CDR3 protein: CASSLTGYGNTIYF. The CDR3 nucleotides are TGTGCCAGCAGCTTGACTGGCTATGGAAACACCATATATTTT.

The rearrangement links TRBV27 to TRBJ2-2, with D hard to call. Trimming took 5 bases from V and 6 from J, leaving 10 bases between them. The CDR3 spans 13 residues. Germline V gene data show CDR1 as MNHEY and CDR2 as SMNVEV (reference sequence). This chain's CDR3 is CASSARRSGELFF. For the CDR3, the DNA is TGTGCCAGCAGTGCCCGACGGTCCGGGGAGCTGTTTTTT.

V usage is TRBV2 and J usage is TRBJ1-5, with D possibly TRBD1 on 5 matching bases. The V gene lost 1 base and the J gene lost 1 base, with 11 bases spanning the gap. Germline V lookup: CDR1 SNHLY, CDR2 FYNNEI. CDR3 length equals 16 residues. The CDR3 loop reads CASSEGGRRSNQPQHF. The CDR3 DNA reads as TGTGCCAGCAGTGAAGGGGGGAGGCGGAGCAATCAGCCCCAGCATTTT.

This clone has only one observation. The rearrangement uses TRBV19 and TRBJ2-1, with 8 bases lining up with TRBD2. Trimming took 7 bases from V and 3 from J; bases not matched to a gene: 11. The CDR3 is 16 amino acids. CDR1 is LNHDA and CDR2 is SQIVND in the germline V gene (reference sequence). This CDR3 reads CASKGSAGGHYNEQFF. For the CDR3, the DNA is TGTGCCAGTAAGGGTTCCGCGGGAGGCCACTACAATGAGCAGTTCTTC.

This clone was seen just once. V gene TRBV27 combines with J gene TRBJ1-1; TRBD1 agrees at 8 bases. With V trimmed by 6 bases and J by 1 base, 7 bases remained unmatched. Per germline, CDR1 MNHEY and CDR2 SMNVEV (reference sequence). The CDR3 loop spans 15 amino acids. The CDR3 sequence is CASRSGQGRNTEAFF. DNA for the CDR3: TGTGCCAGCAGATCAGGACAGGGAAGGAACACTGAAGCTTTCTTT.

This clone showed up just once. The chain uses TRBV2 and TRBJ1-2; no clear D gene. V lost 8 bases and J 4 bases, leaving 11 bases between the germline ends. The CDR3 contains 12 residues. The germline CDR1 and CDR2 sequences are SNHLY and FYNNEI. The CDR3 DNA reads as TGTGCCAGCCTCATTGGGCTCTATGGCTACACCTTC. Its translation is CASLIGLYGYTF. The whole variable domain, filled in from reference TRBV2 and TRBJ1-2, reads EPEVTQTPSHQVTQMGQEVILRCVPISNHLYFYWYRQILGQKVEFLVSFYNNEISEKSEIFDDQFSVERPDGSNFTLKIRSTKLEDSAMYFCASLIGLYGYTFGSGTRLTVV.

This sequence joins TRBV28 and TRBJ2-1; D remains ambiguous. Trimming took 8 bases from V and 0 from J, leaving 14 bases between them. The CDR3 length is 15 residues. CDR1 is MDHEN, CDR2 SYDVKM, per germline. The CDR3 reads CASDRRRRSYNEQFF. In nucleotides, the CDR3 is TGTGCCAGCGATCGGCGGAGACGCTCCTACAATGAGCAGTTCTTC.

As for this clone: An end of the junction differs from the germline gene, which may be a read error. In nucleotides, the CDR3 is TGTGCCACCAGCGGAGAGACTAGCGGGAATGCTATAGATACGCAGTATTTT. It is translated as CATSGETSGNAIDTQYF. The rearrangement uses TRBV15 and TRBJ2-3; 11 nucleotides align to TRBD2. CDR3 length: 17 amino acids. Looked up from germline, CDR1 is LNHNV and CDR2 is YYDKDF (reference sequence).

The CDR3 DNA reads as TGTGCCAGCAGTTCAGGCTCTGGGGCCAACGTCCTGACTTTC. This sequence encodes CASSSGSGANVLTF. The V call is TRBV11-3, the J call TRBJ2-6; D ambiguous. Germline lookup yields CDR1 SGHNT and CDR2 YENEEA. This CDR3 is 14 amino acids long. Trimming shortened V by 6 bases and J by 0 bases, and 6 bases separated the two germline ends.

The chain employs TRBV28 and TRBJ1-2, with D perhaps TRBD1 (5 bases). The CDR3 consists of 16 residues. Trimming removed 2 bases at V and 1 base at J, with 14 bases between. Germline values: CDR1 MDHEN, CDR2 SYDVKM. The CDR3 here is CASSLITRGGNYGYTF. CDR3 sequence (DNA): TGTGCCAGCAGTTTAATCACTCGGGGGGGTAACTATGGCTACACCTTC.

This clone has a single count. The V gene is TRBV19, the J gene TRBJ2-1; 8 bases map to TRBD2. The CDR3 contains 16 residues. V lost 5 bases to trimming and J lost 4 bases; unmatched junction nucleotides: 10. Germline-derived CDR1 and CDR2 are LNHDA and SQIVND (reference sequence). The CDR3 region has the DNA TGTGCCAGTAGTCGGGCTAGCGGGCCTCCTTACAATGAGCAGTTCTTC. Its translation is CASSRASGPPYNEQFF.

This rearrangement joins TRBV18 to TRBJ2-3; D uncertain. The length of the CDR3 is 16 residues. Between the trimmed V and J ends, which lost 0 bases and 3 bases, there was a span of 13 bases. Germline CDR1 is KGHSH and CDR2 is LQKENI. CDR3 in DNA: TGTGCCAGCTCACCACCCAGAGCGACCCAAACAGATACGCAGTATTTT. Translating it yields CASSPPRATQTDTQYF.

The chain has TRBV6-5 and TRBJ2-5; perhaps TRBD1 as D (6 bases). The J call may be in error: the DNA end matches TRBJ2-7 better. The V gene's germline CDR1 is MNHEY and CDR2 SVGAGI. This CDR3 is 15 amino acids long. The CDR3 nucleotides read TGTGCCAGCAGTTACACGCGTACAGGGTACTACGAGCAGTACTTC. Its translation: CASSYTRTGYYEQYF.

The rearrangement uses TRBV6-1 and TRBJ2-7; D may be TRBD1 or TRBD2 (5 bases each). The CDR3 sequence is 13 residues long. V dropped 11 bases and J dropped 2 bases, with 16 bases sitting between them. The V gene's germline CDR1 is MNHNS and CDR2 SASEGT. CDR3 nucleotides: TGTGCCTGCCGGGACGGGGTAACCTACGAGCAGTACTTC. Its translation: CACRDGVTYEQYF.

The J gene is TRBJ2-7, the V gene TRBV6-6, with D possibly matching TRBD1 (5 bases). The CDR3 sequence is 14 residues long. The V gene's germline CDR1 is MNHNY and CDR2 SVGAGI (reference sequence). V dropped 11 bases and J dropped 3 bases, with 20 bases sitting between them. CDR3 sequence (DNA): TGTGCCGTGGGCTTGGCCAGGGTGGTCTACGAGCAGTACTTC. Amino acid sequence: CAVGLARVVYEQYF.

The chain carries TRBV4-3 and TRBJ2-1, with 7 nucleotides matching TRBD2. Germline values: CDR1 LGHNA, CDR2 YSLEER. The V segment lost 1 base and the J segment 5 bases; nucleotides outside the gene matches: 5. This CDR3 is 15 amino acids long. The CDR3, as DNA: TGCGCCAGCAGCCAAGTTTTGCGGGAGCACAATGAGCAGTTCTTC. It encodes CASSQVLREHNEQFF.

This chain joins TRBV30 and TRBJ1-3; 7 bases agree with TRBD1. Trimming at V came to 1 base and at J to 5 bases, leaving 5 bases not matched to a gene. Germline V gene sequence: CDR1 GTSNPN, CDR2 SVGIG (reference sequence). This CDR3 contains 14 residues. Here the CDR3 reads CAWSATTGRNTIYF. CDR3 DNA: TGTGCCTGGAGTGCCACGACAGGGCGAAACACCATATATTTT. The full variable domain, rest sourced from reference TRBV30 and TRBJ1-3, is SQTIHQWPATLVQPVGSPLSLECTVEGTSNPNLYWYRQAAGRGLQLLFYSVGIGQISSEVPQNLSASRPQDRQFILSSKKLLLSDSGFYLCAWSATTGRNTIYFGEGSWLTVV.

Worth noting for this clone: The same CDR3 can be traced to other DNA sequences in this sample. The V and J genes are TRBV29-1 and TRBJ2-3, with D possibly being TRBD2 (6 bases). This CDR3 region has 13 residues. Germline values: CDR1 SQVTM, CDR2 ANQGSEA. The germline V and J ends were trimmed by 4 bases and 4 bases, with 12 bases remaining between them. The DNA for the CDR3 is TGCAGCGTTGGGGGGTCGGGGGCAGATACGCAGTATTTT. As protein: CSVGGSGADTQYF.

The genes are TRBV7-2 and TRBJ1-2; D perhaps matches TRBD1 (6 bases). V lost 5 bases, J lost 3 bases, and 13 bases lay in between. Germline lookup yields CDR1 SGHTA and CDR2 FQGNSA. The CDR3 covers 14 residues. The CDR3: CASSPGGRDYGYTF. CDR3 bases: TGTGCCAGCAGCCCTGGGGGCAGGGACTATGGCTACACCTTC.

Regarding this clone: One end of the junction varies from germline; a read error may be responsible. In DNA, the CDR3 is TGTGCCAGCAGCTTAGCGAAAACAGGGGTCAACTCTGGCTACACCTTC. Translation gives CASSLAKTGVNSGYTF. The chain employs TRBV7-2 and TRBJ1-2; 7 bases align to TRBD1. The CDR3 consists of 16 residues. Germline V gene lookup returns CDR1 SGHTA and CDR2 FQGNSA.

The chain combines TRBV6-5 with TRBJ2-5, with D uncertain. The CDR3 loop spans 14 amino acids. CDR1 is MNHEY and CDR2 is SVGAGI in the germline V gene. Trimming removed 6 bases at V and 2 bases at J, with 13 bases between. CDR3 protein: CASSITLSQETQYF. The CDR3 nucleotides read TGTGCCAGCAGCATTACTCTGAGTCAAGAGACCCAGTACTTC.

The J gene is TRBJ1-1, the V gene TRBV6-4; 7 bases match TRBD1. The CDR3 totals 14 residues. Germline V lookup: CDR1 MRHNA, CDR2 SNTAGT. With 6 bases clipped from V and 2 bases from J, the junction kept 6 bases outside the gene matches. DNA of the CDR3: TGTGCCAGCAGCCGGGACAGAGGTAACACTGAAGCTTTCTTT. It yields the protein CASSRDRGNTEAFF.

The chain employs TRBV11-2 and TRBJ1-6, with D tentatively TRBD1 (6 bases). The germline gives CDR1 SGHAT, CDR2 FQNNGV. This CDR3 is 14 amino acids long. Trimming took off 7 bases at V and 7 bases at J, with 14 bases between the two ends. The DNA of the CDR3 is TGTGCCAGCACACCGGGACAATTCAATTCACCCCTCCACTTT. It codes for CASTPGQFNSPLHF.

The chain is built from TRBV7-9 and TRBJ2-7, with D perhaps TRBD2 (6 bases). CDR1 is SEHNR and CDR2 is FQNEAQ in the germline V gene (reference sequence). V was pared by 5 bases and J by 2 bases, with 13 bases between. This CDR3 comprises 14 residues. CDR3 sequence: CASSLVGGTYEQYF. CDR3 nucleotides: TGTGCCAGCAGCCTGGTGGGGGGTACCTACGAGCAGTACTTC.

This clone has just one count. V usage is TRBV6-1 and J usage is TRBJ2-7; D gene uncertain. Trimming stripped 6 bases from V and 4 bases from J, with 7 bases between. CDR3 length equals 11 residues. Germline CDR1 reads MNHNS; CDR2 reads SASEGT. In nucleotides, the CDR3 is TGTGCCAGCAGCGACCTTTACGAGCAGTACTTC. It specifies CASSDLYEQYF.

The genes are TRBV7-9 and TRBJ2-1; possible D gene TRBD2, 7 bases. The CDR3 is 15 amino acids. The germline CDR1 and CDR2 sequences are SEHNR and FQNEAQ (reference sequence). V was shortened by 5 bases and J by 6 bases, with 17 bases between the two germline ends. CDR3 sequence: CASSRPVAGANEQFF. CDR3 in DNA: TGTGCCAGCAGCCGCCCCGTGGCGGGGGCCAATGAGCAGTTCTTC.